These 24 T cell receptor beta chains came from one sample sequenced in a study of T cells in Graves' hyperthyroidism and ophthalmopathy. Template material for amplifying TCR beta CDR3 regions consisted of RNA transcripts. TCR CDR3 regions were first amplified by RT-PCR with HTBI primers. TCRdb called the multiplex PCR reads again in MiXCR, with one record for every CDR3 protein. This repertoire shows approximately 430,000 distinct CDR3 sequences, 15% to 19% found once; its top ten account for approximately 14%. Sequences were obtained from blood. The source is a woman between 18 and 29 years old with Graves' hyperthyroidism.

This chain uses TRBV5-1 with TRBJ2-7; 11 bases are a match to TRBD2. CDR3 length equals 15 residues. From germline, CDR1 is SGHRS and CDR2 YFSETQ. V was pared by 0 bases and J by 7 bases, with 6 bases of the junction left unmatched. CDR3 nucleotides: TGCGCCAGCAGCTTGGATAGCGGGAGGGCGAGGGAGCAGTACTTC. It is translated as CASSLDSGRAREQYF.

This clonotype was seen only a few times. The chain combines TRBV20-1 with TRBJ1-5; TRBD1 might be the D (6 bases). CDR1 is DFQATT, CDR2 SNEGSKA, per germline (reference sequence). The CDR3 spans 13 residues. V shed 0 bases and J shed 7 bases, with 10 bases lying between them. Written as DNA, the CDR3 is TGCAGTGCTAGAGACAGGGGATACCAGCCCCAGCATTTT. The encoded protein is CSARDRGYQPQHF.

The chain has TRBV4-1 and TRBJ2-1, with D perhaps matching TRBD1 or TRBD2 (5 bases each). V was trimmed by 4 bases and J by 6 bases, leaving 22 bases between them. The CDR3 is 17 amino acids. The germline V gene encodes CDR1 MGHRA and CDR2 YSYEKL. The chain's CDR3 is CASSPFIARGTLNEQFF. CDR3 nucleotide sequence: TGCGCCAGCAGCCCCTTCATAGCGAGAGGGACCCTCAATGAGCAGTTCTTC.

This clonotype was seen repeatedly, ten times or more. This rearrangement joins TRBV2 to TRBJ1-6; possibly TRBD1 for D (5 bases). V was shortened by 6 bases and J by 3 bases, with 9 bases between the two germline ends. Germline V gene data show CDR1 as SNHLY and CDR2 as FYNNEI. The CDR3 runs to 14 residues. CDR3 in amino acids: CASRGDNYNSPLHF. The CDR3 DNA follows: TGTGCCAGCAGAGGGGATAACTATAATTCACCCCTCCACTTT.

The sample holds many counts of this clonotype. The chain recombines TRBV2 with TRBJ2-7; D perhaps matches TRBD2 (5 bases). The CDR3 has 13 amino acids. CDR1 and CDR2 (germline): SNHLY, FYNNEI. V lost 3 bases and J lost 4, with 10 bases in between. CDR3 bases: TGTGCCAGCAGTGAGCTAGCTGGGTACGAGCAGTACTTC. It is translated as CASSELAGYEQYF.

The CDR3 DNA sequence: TGTGCCAGCAGTCAGGGACTATACGAGCAGTACTTC. This sequence encodes CASSQGLYEQYF. The J gene is TRBJ2-7, the V gene TRBV6-2 or TRBV6-3, with 7 bases lining up with TRBD2. This CDR3 comprises 12 residues. Unmatched junction bases numbered 2, after V lost 5 bases and J lost 4 bases. Per germline, CDR1 MNHEY and CDR2 SVGEGT.

The chain carries TRBV6-1 and TRBJ2-2; 7 bases line up with TRBD2. CDR1 MNHNS and CDR2 SASEGT come from the germline V gene. CDR3 size: 15 residues. The junction had 5 bases not matched to a gene; V was cut back by 5 bases and J by 2 bases. Here the CDR3 reads CASSSEGLNTGELFF. In nucleotides, the CDR3 is TGTGCCAGCAGTAGTGAGGGACTAAACACCGGGGAGCTGTTTTTT.

The table lists this clonotype with a few counts. This chain joins TRBV7-9 and TRBJ2-3; TRBD2 agrees at 7 bases. CDR1 is SEHNR, CDR2 FQNEAQ, per germline (reference sequence). The trim removed 5 bases at V and 6 bases at J, leaving 5 bases unmatched. CDR3 size: 13 residues. The CDR3 bases are TGTGCCAGCAGCGGAAGCGGGGAGGATACGCAGTATTTT. This gives the protein CASSGSGEDTQYF.

This clonotype was detected a few times. This chain connects TRBV12-5 to TRBJ1-1, with D tentatively TRBD1 (5 bases). Trimming left V 2 bases short and J 1 base short, with 23 bases between. CDR1 is LGHNT, CDR2 FRNRAP, per germline. CDR3 length equals 19 residues. CDR3 loop: CASGLLGGKGIPSNTEAFF. The CDR3 coding sequence is TGTGCTAGTGGTTTGTTGGGTGGGAAGGGGATACCCTCGAACACTGAAGCTTTCTTT. The full variable domain, its missing parts supplied by reference TRBV12-5 and TRBJ1-1, is DARVTQTPRHKVTEMGQEVTMRCQPILGHNTVFWYRQTMMQGLELLAYFRNRAPLDDSGMPKDRFSAEMPDATLATLKIQPSEPRDSAVYFCASGLLGGKGIPSNTEAFFGQGTRLTVV.

The V and J genes are TRBV5-1 and TRBJ1-2; 8 nucleotides line up with TRBD1. V lost 4 bases and J lost 3; bases outside the gene matches: 11. The CDR3 spans 16 residues. Per the germline V gene, CDR1 is SGHRS and CDR2 is YFSETQ. As DNA, the CDR3 is TGCGCCAGCAGCGCGAGGGACAGGACCAAGGACTATGGCTACACCTTC. This encodes CASSARDRTKDYGYTF.

A note on this clonotype: A much larger clone lies a single base off, so this may be a read error. The chain employs TRBV7-9 and TRBJ2-6; a possible D gene is TRBD2 (5 bases). Trimming stripped 2 bases from V and 4 bases from J, with 9 bases between. Germline values: CDR1 SEHNR, CDR2 FQNEAQ (reference sequence). The CDR3 loop spans 15 amino acids. The CDR3 nucleotides read TGTGCCAGCAGCTTAACGACGGGGGGGGCCAACGTCCTGACTTTC. Its protein is CASSLTTGGANVLTF.

This clonotype was seen repeatedly, ten times or more. The V gene is TRBV11-2, the J gene TRBJ1-4; a possible D gene is TRBD1 (5 bases). With 4 bases removed from V and 5 bases from J, the gap between germline ends came to 14 bases. Per germline, CDR1 SGHAT and CDR2 FQNNGV. This CDR3 has 15 residues. CDR3 residues: CASSSPRDSNEKLFF. The DNA for the CDR3 is TGTGCCAGCAGCTCACCCCGGGACTCGAATGAAAAACTGTTTTTT.

The sample holds a few counts of this clonotype. V usage is TRBV2 and J usage is TRBJ1-4; no clear D. V was cut by 5 bases and J by 4 bases, with 14 bases left in between. The germline V gene has CDR1 SNHLY and CDR2 FYNNEI. This CDR3 is 15 amino acids long. The CDR3 DNA sequence: TGTGCCAGCAGTCAGACCCGCCTAGATAATGAAAAACTGTTTTTT. Residues: CASSQTRLDNEKLFF.

This clonotype was counted ten times or more. The chain employs TRBV6-1 and TRBJ1-2; D might be TRBD1 (6 bases). Germline lookup yields CDR1 MNHNS and CDR2 SASEGT. With 5 bases removed from V and 5 bases from J, the gap between germline ends came to 12 bases. The length of the CDR3 is 13 residues. CDR3 in amino acids: CASSPTGRYGYTF. The CDR3 DNA reads as TGTGCCAGCAGTCCTACAGGGCGGTATGGCTACACCTTC.

This clonotype occurred many times. Its ends do not fully match the called genes, so a read error is possible. V usage is TRBV7-2 and J usage is TRBJ2-7; D might be TRBD1 (5 bases). The germline gives CDR1 SGHTA, CDR2 FQGNSA. The CDR3 has 14 residues. CDR3 DNA sequence: TGTGCCAGCAGCGTTGGTCAGGGCTCCGACGAGCAGTACTTC. It is translated as CASSVGQGSDEQYF.

This chain uses TRBV10-3 with TRBJ2-2; no definite D call. This CDR3 region has 14 residues. Between the trimmed V and J ends, which lost 0 bases and 2 bases, there was a span of 4 bases. Per germline, CDR1 ENHRY and CDR2 SYGVKD. The CDR3: CAISESGNTGELFF. In DNA, the CDR3 is TGTGCCATCAGTGAGTCGGGAAACACCGGGGAGCTGTTTTTT.

This clonotype was detected ten times or more. The rearrangement links TRBV6-1 to TRBJ1-1, with 9 positions matching TRBD1. The ends lost 5 bases at V and 5 bases at J; junction bases unmatched: 12. CDR3 length: 16 residues. The V gene's germline CDR1 is MNHNS and CDR2 SASEGT. CDR3 residues: CASSHPQQGAATEAFF. In DNA, the CDR3 is TGTGCCAGCAGTCACCCCCAACAGGGGGCAGCAACTGAAGCTTTCTTT.

About this clonotype: A read error may be the cause here, since a much bigger clone is one base away. The chain uses TRBV28 and TRBJ1-5; D not certain. The germline V gene encodes CDR1 MDHEN and CDR2 SYDVKM. CDR3 length: 12 amino acids. The CDR3 DNA reads as TGTGCCTGCAGCGGGATGAATCAGCCCCAGCATTTT. Translating it yields CACSGMNQPQHF. The complete variable domain, with remaining parts taken from reference TRBV28 and TRBJ1-5, reads DVKVTQSSRYLVKRTGEKVFLECVQDMDHENMFWYRQDPGLGLRLIYFSYDVKMKEKGDIPEGYSVSREKKERFSLILESASTNQTSMYLCACSGMNQPQHFGDGTRLSIL.

This clonotype was detected many times. This sequence joins TRBV20-1 and TRBJ2-5; TRBD2 matches 10 bases. The CDR3 totals 15 residues. CDR1 is DFQATT, CDR2 SNEGSKA, per germline (reference sequence). V shed 4 bases and J 1 base; nucleotides not matched to a gene: 6. The DNA of the CDR3 is TGCAGTGCTAAAGATAGCGGGAGGCCCCAAGAGACCCAGTACTTC. Amino acid sequence: CSAKDSGRPQETQYF.

This clonotype was detected only a few times. The chain employs TRBV5-6 and TRBJ2-2, with D unresolved. V lost 1 base and J 0 bases, leaving 7 bases between the germline ends. CDR1 SGHDT and CDR2 YYEEEE come from the germline V gene. This CDR3 comprises 15 residues. CDR3 protein: CASSLFGPNTGELFF. The CDR3 DNA reads TGTGCCAGCAGCTTGTTCGGGCCGAACACCGGGGAGCTGTTTTTT.

This clonotype was observed a single time. The chain carries TRBV24-1 and TRBJ2-4; tentative D call: TRBD1 (5 bases). The V gene lost 9 bases and the J gene lost 1 base, with 9 bases spanning the gap. The CDR3 has 13 amino acids. CDR1 and CDR2 from the germline V gene are KGHDR and SFDVKD. For the CDR3, the DNA is TGTGCCACCCAAGACAGTGCCAAAAACATTCAGTACTTC. Residues: CATQDSAKNIQYF.

The rearrangement uses TRBV5-1 and TRBJ1-2, with D possibly TRBD1 on 5 matching bases. This CDR3 spans 15 amino acids. V shed 4 bases and J shed 2 bases, with 15 bases lying between them. Germline V gene sequence: CDR1 SGHRS, CDR2 YFSETQ. DNA for the CDR3: TGCGCCAGCAGCCTGTTGGGGGTGTACAACTATGGCTACACCTTC. It codes for CASSLLGVYNYGYTF.

This clonotype was detected many times. This chain links TRBV12-3 or TRBV12-4 with TRBJ1-2, with no clear D. The V gene lost 1 base and the J gene lost 4 bases, with 7 bases spanning the gap. The CDR3 is made up of 13 amino acids. CDR3 amino acids: CASSLVRTYGYTF. The CDR3 nucleotides are TGTGCCAGCAGTTTAGTTCGAACCTATGGCTACACCTTC.

Ten or more counts support this clonotype. CDR3 loop: CASSELAGIYEQYF. The CDR3 DNA sequence: TGTGCCAGCAGCGAACTAGCGGGGATATACGAGCAGTACTTC. The chain combines TRBV2 with TRBJ2-7; TRBD2 matches at 10 bases. Trimming removed 6 bases from V and 4 bases from J; junction bases left unmatched: 6. The CDR3 runs 14 residues. The V gene's germline CDR1 is SNHLY and CDR2 FYNNEI.